Shown below are 27 T cell receptor beta chains from a single sample sequenced in a study of HIV-infected patients and healthy controls. Using its own MiXCR run on the 5' RACE reads, TCRdb lists one record per CDR3 protein. This table holds around 18,000 distinct CDR3 sequences, about a sixth found once. The specimen was CD8+ T cells from blood. The receptors stem from a human donor in good health.

This clonotype was seen a few times. The chain combines TRBV12-5 with TRBJ2-7; D gene unclear. Trimming stripped 0 bases from V and 5 bases from J, with 14 bases between. Germline V gives CDR1 LGHNT, CDR2 FRNRAP. There are 15 residues in the CDR3. Written as DNA, the CDR3 is TGTGCTAGTGGTTTGGTCCCGGCGGCGTACAACGAGCAGTACTTC. This sequence encodes CASGLVPAAYNEQYF.

V and J are TRBV10-1 and TRBJ1-5, with D maybe TRBD1 (5 bases). The CDR3 loop spans 14 amino acids. Germline assignment: CDR1 WNHNN and CDR2 SYGVQD (reference sequence). CDR3 DNA sequence: TGCACCCGATTACGGGGGAGTAGCAATCAGCCCCAGCATTTT. Translated: CTRLRGSSNQPQHF.

This clonotype was observed many times. The rearrangement uses TRBV20-1 and TRBJ2-5, with D unresolved. Germline values: CDR1 DFQATT, CDR2 SNEGSKA (reference sequence). There are 14 residues in the CDR3. Trimming removed 0 bases at V and 3 bases at J, with 11 bases between. CDR3 sequence (DNA): TGCAGTGCTAGAGAGGCTCCGTCTAAAGAGACCCAGTACTTC. Protein sequence: CSAREAPSKETQYF.

In its sample, this clonotype was seen many times. The chain has TRBV30 and TRBJ2-7; D gene unclear. Germline V gene data show CDR1 as GTSNPN and CDR2 as SVGIG (reference sequence). The CDR3 spans 11 residues. V shed 0 bases and J shed 7 bases, with 7 bases lying between them. The CDR3 sequence is CAWSVGSEQYF. CDR3 in DNA: TGTGCCTGGAGTGTAGGCAGTGAGCAGTACTTC.

The genes are TRBV4-3 and TRBJ1-2; D is uncertain. The germline V gene has CDR1 LGHNA and CDR2 YSLEER. The CDR3 has 12 residues. The V and J ends lost 3 bases and 8 bases respectively, with 10 bases between them. The CDR3 coding sequence is TGCGCCAGCAGCCAGGGTCCGGGCGGCTACACCTTC. It specifies CASSQGPGGYTF.

This clonotype was found a few times. This chain joins TRBV9 and TRBJ2-6, with D possibly matching TRBD2 (5 bases). Trimming took 4 bases from V and 3 from J, leaving 11 bases between them. Germline V lookup: CDR1 SGDLS, CDR2 YYNGEE. The CDR3 length is 15 residues. The chain's CDR3 is CASSFRGIGANVLTF. The CDR3 DNA follows: TGTGCCAGCAGCTTCCGGGGTATTGGGGCCAACGTCCTGACTTTC.

V and J are TRBV12-3 or TRBV12-4 and TRBJ1-1, with a weak D call TRBD1 (5 bases). The CDR3 loop spans 16 amino acids. V lost 4 bases, J lost 3 bases, and 18 bases lay in between. As DNA, the CDR3 is TGTGCCAGCAGTTACCTCCCCGGGGGACGGGACACTGAAGCTTTCTTT. Its protein is CASSYLPGGRDTEAFF.

This clonotype was seen ten or more times. The J gene is TRBJ1-1, the V gene TRBV3-1; tentatively, D is TRBD1 (6 bases). CDR3 length: 15 amino acids. Germline V gene sequence: CDR1 LGHDT, CDR2 YNNKEL (reference sequence). Trimming took 7 bases from V and 3 from J, leaving 18 bases between them. The CDR3 DNA sequence: TGTGCCAGCATCCTCCTTCCTGGACAGCACACTGAAGCTTTCTTT. The encoded protein is CASILLPGQHTEAFF.

This clonotype was recorded many times. V gene TRBV19 combines with J gene TRBJ2-7; TRBD2 matches at 7 bases. V gave up 3 bases and J gave up 1 base; unmatched junction bases: 0. Germline CDR1 and CDR2: LNHDA and SQIVND (reference sequence). The CDR3 consists of 13 residues. The CDR3, as DNA: TGTGCCAGTAGTATGGGACTATCCTACGAGCAGTACTTC. This codes for CASSMGLSYEQYF.

This clonotype occurred a few times. The CDR3 DNA is TGTGCCAGCAGTCAGAGCGGACAGGGGGGCATGAACACTGAAGCTTTCTTT. It translates to CASSQSGQGGMNTEAFF. The gene calls are TRBV27 and TRBJ1-1; TRBD1 matches 10 bases. The germline V gene encodes CDR1 MNHEY and CDR2 SMNVEV (reference sequence). Germline trimming cut 5 bases from V and 0 bases from J; bases unmatched to any gene: 9. This CDR3 has 17 amino acids.

The rearrangement links TRBV7-8 to TRBJ1-1; D remains unclear. The ends were cut back, 5 bases at V and 4 bases at J, with 8 bases in the middle. This CDR3 is 12 amino acids long. In germline, CDR1 is SGHVS, CDR2 FQNEAQ. CDR3 nucleotide sequence: TGTGCCAGCAGCACAGTGGGCACTGAAGCTTTCTTT. Translated: CASSTVGTEAFF.

This clonotype turned up a few times. The chain is built from TRBV12-3 or TRBV12-4 and TRBJ2-7; D remains ambiguous. The CDR3 has 15 amino acids. Trimming pared 0 bases from V and 2 bases from J, leaving 11 bases between. The CDR3 loop reads CASSLADLRAYEQYF. The CDR3 DNA reads as TGTGCCAGCAGTTTAGCGGACCTTCGGGCCTACGAGCAGTACTTC.

CDR3 in amino acids: CSANGIGWAKNIQYF. The CDR3, as DNA: TGCAGTGCTAACGGGATTGGATGGGCCAAAAACATTCAGTACTTC. This chain connects TRBV20-1 to TRBJ2-4; D is perhaps TRBD2 (5 bases). Trimming removed 4 bases at V and 1 base at J, with 14 bases between. There are 15 residues in the CDR3. Looked up from germline, CDR1 is DFQATT and CDR2 is SNEGSKA (reference sequence).

The rearrangement uses TRBV29-1 and TRBJ1-2; 7 bases agree with TRBD1. The CDR3 length is 14 residues. J gave up 8 bases and V 8 bases, and 17 bases lay outside the gene matches. Germline V CDR1 and CDR2: SQVTM, ANQGSEA. The CDR3 DNA reads TGCAGCATCGTCCGGGACAGAGGATCCCGCGGCTACACCTTC. The encoded protein is CSIVRDRGSRGYTF.

CDR3 amino acids: CASSLPNNSPLHF. DNA of the CDR3: TGTGCCAGCAGCTTACCAAATAATTCACCCCTCCACTTT. The chain is built from TRBV7-8 and TRBJ1-6, with D unclear. Germline-derived CDR1 and CDR2 are SGHVS and FQNEAQ. The V and J ends lost 2 bases and 5 bases respectively, with 4 bases between them. The CDR3 has 13 amino acids. Based on the CDR3 plus reference TRBV7-8 and TRBJ1-6, the full variable domain is GAGVSQSPRYKVAKRGQDVALRCDPISGHVSLFWYQQALGQGPEFLTYFQNEAQLDKSGLPSDRFFAERPEGSVSTLKIQRTQQEDSAVYLCASSLPNNSPLHFGNGTRLTVT.

This clonotype was observed a single time. A clone one base away is much larger, so this may be a read error. The genes are TRBV29-1 and TRBJ2-2, with D possibly TRBD1 on 6 matching bases. V lost 0 bases, J lost 4 bases, and 12 bases lay in between. The CDR3 is 15 residues long. Germline V lookup: CDR1 SQVTM, CDR2 ANQGSEA. The CDR3 sequence: CSVEDQGSITGELFF. CDR3 DNA sequence: TGCAGCGTTGAAGATCAGGGGAGCATCACCGGGGAGCTGTTTTTT.

Many counts were recorded for this clonotype. CDR3 sequence reads: CATRESHNEQFF. DNA of the CDR3: TGTGCCACCCGCGAGAGCCACAATGAGCAGTTCTTC. V usage is TRBV12-3 or TRBV12-4 and J usage is TRBJ2-1, with unresolved D. The CDR3 length is 12 residues. The V gene lost 10 bases and the J gene lost 5 bases, with 12 bases spanning the gap.

This clonotype appeared many times. The J gene is TRBJ2-1, the V gene TRBV4-2; 7 positions match TRBD2. The CDR3 consists of 15 residues. The trim removed 1 base at V and 6 bases at J, leaving 6 bases unmatched. Germline-derived CDR1 and CDR2 are LGHNA and YNFKEQ. CDR3 residues: CASSQGGGESNEQFF. The CDR3 DNA follows: TGTGCCAGCAGCCAAGGGGGAGGGGAATCCAATGAGCAGTTCTTC.

This clonotype ranks as medium-sized. This rearrangement joins TRBV20-1 to TRBJ2-7, with a tentative D call TRBD2 (5 bases). The V gene's germline CDR1 is DFQATT and CDR2 SNEGSKA (reference sequence). V lost 3 bases and J 4 bases, leaving 10 bases between the germline ends. There are 12 residues in the CDR3. The DNA of the CDR3 is TGCAGTGCTAGTGTCCGGGAATACGAGCAGTACTTC. Translation gives CSASVREYEQYF.

This clonotype occurred many times. A read error may be the cause here, since a much bigger clone is one base away. This chain uses TRBV11-3 with TRBJ2-5; a weak D match, TRBD1 (6 bases). V was cut by 4 bases and J by 2 bases, with 11 bases left in between. The CDR3 extends over 14 amino acids. CDR1 and CDR2 (germline): SGHNT, YENEEA. CDR3: CASSSRDTQETQYF. CDR3 sequence (DNA): TGTGCCAGCAGCTCCCGGGACACACAAGAGACCCAGTACTTC. The entire variable domain, with the rest obtained from reference TRBV11-3 and TRBJ2-5, is as follows: EAGVVQSPRYKIIEKKQPVAFWCNPISGHNTLYWYLQNLGQGPELLIRYENEEAVDDSQLPKDRFSAERLKGVDSTLKIQPAELGDSAVYLCASSSRDTQETQYFGPGTRLLVL.

This clonotype was observed at least ten times. The chain combines TRBV7-9 with TRBJ1-2, with TRBD1 as a possible D gene (5 bases). The V gene's germline CDR1 is SEHNR and CDR2 FQNEAQ (reference sequence). V shed 4 bases and J shed 0 bases, with 15 bases lying between them. The CDR3 is made up of 16 amino acids. The CDR3 spells CASSSLDSHPNYGYTF. The CDR3, as DNA: TGTGCCAGCAGCTCGCTCGACAGCCACCCTAACTATGGCTACACCTTC.

Ten or more counts support this clonotype. This chain connects TRBV2 to TRBJ2-1; no firm D call. Germline V gene data show CDR1 as SNHLY and CDR2 as FYNNEI. This CDR3 has 13 residues. V was clipped by 4 bases and J by 4 bases, with 8 bases between them. Here the CDR3 DNA reads TGTGCCAGCAGTGCAGACGATTACAATGAGCAGTTCTTC. Protein product: CASSADDYNEQFF.

Only a few counts were recorded for this clonotype. CDR3 loop: CSARAPGDTEAFF. DNA of the CDR3: TGCAGTGCTAGGGCCCCTGGAGACACTGAAGCTTTCTTT. The rearrangement uses TRBV20-1 and TRBJ1-1; no firm D call. V lost 3 bases and J 3 bases, leaving 11 bases between the germline ends. The CDR3 sequence is 13 residues long. CDR1 and CDR2 from the germline V gene are DFQATT and SNEGSKA (reference sequence).

The V and J genes are TRBV12-3 or TRBV12-4 and TRBJ2-7; no definite D call. This CDR3 contains 12 residues. Between the trimmed V and J ends, which lost 7 bases and 2 bases, there was a span of 9 bases. CDR3 nucleotides: TGTGCCAGCACCTCCAGCGCCTACGAGCAGTACTTC. It translates to CASTSSAYEQYF.

This clonotype was observed many times. The genes are TRBV9 and TRBJ1-6; the D is unclear. The CDR3 consists of 13 residues. The V gene lost 5 bases and the J gene lost 8 bases, with 11 bases spanning the gap. Germline V gene sequence: CDR1 SGDLS, CDR2 YYNGEE. The CDR3 DNA is TGTGCCAGCAGTACTGGCCCCGATTCACCCCTCCACTTT. This gives the protein CASSTGPDSPLHF.

This chain links TRBV27 with TRBJ1-1; 10 bases align to TRBD1. Germline V lookup: CDR1 MNHEY, CDR2 SMNVEV (reference sequence). V lost 5 bases to trimming and J lost 10 bases; unmatched junction nucleotides: 10. The CDR3 totals 14 residues. The CDR3 sequence is CASSQIDRGRIAFF. The CDR3 DNA reads as TGTGCCAGCAGTCAAATTGACAGGGGGCGCATAGCTTTCTTT.

This clonotype was counted a single time. V and J are TRBV9 and TRBJ2-2; no clear D. Trimming left V 4 bases short and J 4 bases short, with 8 bases between. Per germline, CDR1 SGDLS and CDR2 YYNGEE. The CDR3 extends over 13 amino acids. DNA of the CDR3: TGTGCCAGCAGCTCGGGTTCCACCGGGGAGCTGTTTTTT. This gives the protein CASSSGSTGELFF.